This T cell receptor (beta chain) derives from a study of cytomegalovirus exposure and HLA in healthy donors. With respect to this clone: The antigen remains undetermined.

PCR used 60 Vbeta primers and 13 Jbeta primers. Clones were sequenced by immunoSEQ multiplex PCR, and TCRdb holds only the in-frame ones, with some missing. The sample contains fewer than 250,000 clones, about four fifths of which appear only once. The CDR3 runs to 15 residues. Germline V gene sequence: CDR1 SNHLY, CDR2 FYNNEI. V shed 3 bases, J shed 4 bases, and the junction held 7 bases outside the gene matches. Study-wide results and limits: Follow-up analysis found HLA locus-dependent TCR association rates, highest for DRB1 and lowest for HLA-C.

The sequenced sample was PBMCs. This receptor was obtained from a young man in good health and CMV-seronegative. This chain joins TRBV2 and TRBJ2-5; TRBD1 agrees at 8 bases. In nucleotides, the CDR3 is TGTGCCAGCAGTGATGGCGACAGGGGTCGAGAGACCCAGTACTTC. As protein: CASSDGDRGRETQYF.